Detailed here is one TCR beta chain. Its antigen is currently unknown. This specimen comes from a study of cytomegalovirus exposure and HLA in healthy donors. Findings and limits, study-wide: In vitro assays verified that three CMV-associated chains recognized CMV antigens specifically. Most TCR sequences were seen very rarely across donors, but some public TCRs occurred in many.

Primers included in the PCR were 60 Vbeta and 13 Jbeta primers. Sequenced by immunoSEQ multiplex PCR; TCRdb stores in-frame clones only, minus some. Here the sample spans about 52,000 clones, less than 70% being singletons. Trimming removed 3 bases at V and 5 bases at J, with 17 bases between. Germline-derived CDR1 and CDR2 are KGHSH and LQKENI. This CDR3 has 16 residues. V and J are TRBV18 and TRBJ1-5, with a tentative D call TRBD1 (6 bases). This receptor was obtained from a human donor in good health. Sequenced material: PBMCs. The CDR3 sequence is CASSPPSGTTYQPQHF. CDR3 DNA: TGTGCCAGCTCACCCCCCTCCGGGACAACTTATCAGCCCCAGCATTTT.